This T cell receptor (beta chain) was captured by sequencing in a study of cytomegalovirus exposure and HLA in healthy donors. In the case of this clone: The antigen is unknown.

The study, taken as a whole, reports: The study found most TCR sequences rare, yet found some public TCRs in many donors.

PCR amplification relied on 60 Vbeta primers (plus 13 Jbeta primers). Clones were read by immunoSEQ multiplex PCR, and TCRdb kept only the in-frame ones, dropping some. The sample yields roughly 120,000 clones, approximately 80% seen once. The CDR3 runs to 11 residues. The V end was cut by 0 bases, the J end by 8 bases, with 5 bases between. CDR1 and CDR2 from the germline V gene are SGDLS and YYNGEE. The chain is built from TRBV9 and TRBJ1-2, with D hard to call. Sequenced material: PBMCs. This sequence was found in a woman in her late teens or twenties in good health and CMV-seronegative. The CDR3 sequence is CASSVDQGYTF. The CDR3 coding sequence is TGTGCCAGCAGCGTAGATCAAGGCTACACCTTC.